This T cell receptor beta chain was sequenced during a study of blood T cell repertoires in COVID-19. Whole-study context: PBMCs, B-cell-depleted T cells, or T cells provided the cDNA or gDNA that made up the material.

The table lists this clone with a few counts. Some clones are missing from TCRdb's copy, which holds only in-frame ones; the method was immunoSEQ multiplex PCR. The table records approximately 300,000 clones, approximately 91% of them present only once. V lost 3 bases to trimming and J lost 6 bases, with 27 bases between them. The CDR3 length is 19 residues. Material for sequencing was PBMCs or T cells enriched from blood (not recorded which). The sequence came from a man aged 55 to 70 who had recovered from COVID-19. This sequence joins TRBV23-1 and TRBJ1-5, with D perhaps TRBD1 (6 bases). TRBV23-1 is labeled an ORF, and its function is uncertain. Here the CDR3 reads CASSHGLEDSPDSTQPQHF. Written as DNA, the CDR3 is TGCGCCAGCAGTCATGGGCTCGAGGACAGTCCAGATTCTACTCAGCCCCAGCATTTT.